This T cell receptor (beta chain) was sequenced during a study of control samples from healthy donors and cancer patients. Some clones are missing from TCRdb's copy, which holds only in-frame ones; the method was immunoSEQ multiplex PCR. The table lists some 160,000 clones, 80% to 95% of them singletons. The receptor was derived from a woman aged 30 to 39 in good health. Sequencing input: blood.

CDR3 sequence: CASSDSGRSGANVLTF. The CDR3 DNA follows: TGTGCCAGCAGTGACTCAGGACGGTCTGGGGCCAACGTCCTGACTTTC. This chain connects TRBV6-4 to TRBJ2-6; no reliable D call. CDR1 is MRHNA and CDR2 is SNTAGT in the germline V gene. V dropped 0 bases and J dropped 1 base, with 7 bases sitting between them. CDR3 length equals 16 residues.